These T cell receptor beta chains were read from a single sample in a study of cytomegalovirus exposure and HLA in healthy donors. The protocol was immunoSEQ multiplex PCR, while the TCRdb copy is restricted to in-frame clones and leaves out a portion. The repertoire holds roughly 100,000 clones, with 50% to 70% as singletons. Material for sequencing was PBMCs. The receptor source for this set is a human donor in good health. CDR3s include the opening cysteine and the closing phenylalanine or tryptophan. The D gene is left open where the match is weak. Clone size, where shown, is once, few, many, or a class for clones that have expanded.

V gene,clone size,D gene,J gene,CDR3 DNA,CDR3 protein
TRBV27,-,-,TRBJ2-7,TGTGCCAGCAGTTCCACCTACGAGCAGTACTTC,CASSSTYEQYF
TRBV9,-,-,TRBJ2-7,TGTGCCAGCAGCGTAGGGGCGGGGGCGAGGGAGCAGTACTTC,CASSVGAGAREQYF
TRBV10-2,-,-,TRBJ2-2,TGCGCCAGCCTAAACCCGAGGACCGGGGAGCTGTTTTTT,CASLNPRTGELFF
TRBV28,-,-,TRBJ2-4,TGTGCCAGCAGGGATCCCACAATGGGGCAGGCCTGGTACTTC,CASRDPTMGQAWYF
TRBV4-1,-,-,TRBJ1-6,TGCGCCAGCAGCCAAGCAGGGGTTGTGTATTCACCCCTCCACTTT,CASSQAGVVYSPLHF
TRBV30,-,-,TRBJ2-7,TGTGCCTGGGCCGGGCCGGCGGGGCTCGAGCAGTACTTC,CAWAGPAGLEQYF
TRBV9,once,TRBD2,TRBJ2-1,TGTGCCAGCAGCGTAGAAGCGGGGTACTCCTACAATGAGCAGTTCTTC,CASSVEAGYSYNEQFF
TRBV20-1,-,-,TRBJ1-5,TGCAGTGCTAGAACCGGTCAGCCCCAGCATTTT,CSARTGQPQHF
TRBV6-1,-,TRBD1,TRBJ2-2,TGTGCCAGCATTACCAGGGGGCGCCCCGGGGAGCTGTTTTTT,CASITRGRPGELFF
TRBV19,once,-,TRBJ1-1,TGTGCCAGTAGTATAGCACACGGCGGGGGAGAAGCTTTCTTT,CASSIAHGGGEAFF
TRBV28,-,-,TRBJ2-7,TGTGCCAGCAGTACTACCCACGAGCAGTACTTC,CASSTTHEQYF
TRBV28,-,TRBD1,TRBJ2-4,TGTGCCAGCAGTTTATACCAACAGGGGACCAAAAACATTCAGTACTTC,CASSLYQQGTKNIQYF
TRBV12-5,-,TRBD2,TRBJ2-3,TGTGCTAGCTCAAGGAGGCTAGCGGGAGGGCCGGATACGCAGTATTTT,CASSRRLAGGPDTQYF
TRBV11-1,-,-,TRBJ2-7,TGTGCCAGCAGCTTATATTCAGGAAGCTACGAGCAGTACTTC,CASSLYSGSYEQYF
TRBV6-5,few,-,TRBJ1-2,TGTGCCAGCAGCCGCGACACCCACCCTTATGGCTACACCTTC,CASSRDTHPYGYTF
TRBV13,-,-,TRBJ2-2,TGTGCCAGCAGCCTGGGGGGGGCGCTCACCGGGGAGCTGTTTTTT,CASSLGGALTGELFF
TRBV20-1,few,-,TRBJ2-7,TGCAGTGCTAGGGACCAGCGGCGGCAGTACTTC,CSARDQRRQYF
TRBV10-2,-,-,TRBJ2-3,TGCGCCAGCAGTGAGTGGGTTCCCGGGGCAGATACGCAGTATTTT,CASSEWVPGADTQYF
TRBV25-1,few,TRBD1,TRBJ2-5,TGTGCCAGCAGTGATAAGCTCCCGGGACAGGGAATCCAAGAGACCCAGTACTTC,CASSDKLPGQGIQETQYF
TRBV15,-,-,TRBJ1-4,TGTGCCACCAGCAGAGGTCTGGGGACAAGCCTAGAAAAACTGTTTTTT,CATSRGLGTSLEKLFF
TRBV11-2,-,TRBD1,TRBJ2-5,TGTGCCAGCAGCTTAGGGCGGACAGGCCTAAACCAAGAGACCCAGTACTTC,CASSLGRTGLNQETQYF
TRBV5-1,few,TRBD1,TRBJ1-2,TGCGCCAGCAGCTCGATGGGACAGGCGGGGGAAGGCTACACCTTC,CASSSMGQAGEGYTF
TRBV6-1,-,-,TRBJ2-2,TGTGCCAGCAGTGAAGGAACAGGGATCGCCGGGGAGCTGTTTTTT,CASSEGTGIAGELFF
TRBV21-1,few,-,TRBJ2-3,TGTGCCAGCAGCAAGATTTCCCTAAAGCGGGAGGGAGACACAGATACGCAGTATTTT,CASSKISLKREGDTDTQYF
TRBV9,-,-,TRBJ2-3,TGTGCCAGCAGCGTCATTGTCACAGATACGCAGTATTTT,CASSVIVTDTQYF
TRBV15,-,TRBD1,TRBJ2-4,TGTGCCACCAGCAGGGGACAGGGGCCAGTAGGGAAAAACATTCAGTACTTC,CATSRGQGPVGKNIQYF
TRBV2,few,-,TRBJ2-5,TGTGCCAGCAGTGAGCTAGCGCGGCAAGAGACCCAGTACTTC,CASSELARQETQYF
TRBV2,few,TRBD2,TRBJ2-3,TGTGCCAGCAGTGTCTCGCGGCTAGCGGAAACAGATACGCAGTATTTT,CASSVSRLAETDTQYF
TRBV18,few,-,TRBJ2-1,TGTGCCAGCTCAAGGCCCCAGGGGTCGTACAATGAGCAGTTCTTC,CASSRPQGSYNEQFF
TRBV27,-,TRBD2,TRBJ2-7,TGTGCCAGCAGTTTAACCCCTCCCCCGGGACTAGCGGGATACGAGCAGTACTTC,CASSLTPPPGLAGYEQYF
TRBV2,few,-,TRBJ2-5,TGTGCCAGCGGCGGAGGGCCGCCAGAGACCCAGTACTTC,CASGGGPPETQYF